This T cell receptor (beta chain) was sequenced for a study of T cells expressing NK-cell markers. Study-wide context: Sequenced donors, eight in total, included seven who were HCMV-seropositive and one who was seronegative.

Germline CDR1 reads MNHEY; CDR2 reads SVGAGI. There are 12 residues in the CDR3. General study points: There remained a lack of clarity about HCMV specificity of expanded NKG2C+ T cell clones.

For this clonotype: Its antigen is not known.

From its re-call of the 5' RACE reads, TCRdb lists each CDR3 protein once, without DNA. The data show 150,000 or so distinct CDR3 sequences, and the top ten clones hold more than 35%. V and J are TRBV6-5 and TRBJ1-4. The specimen was blood T cells: a sorted CD56 or NKG2C T cell subset, CD4+ or CD8+ T cells, or bulk PBMC T cells (not recorded which). The receptor comes from a woman aged 50 to 60 in good health. CDR3 sequence reads: CASSFAGEKLFF.